Below, 6 T cell receptor beta chains from the same sample are listed, as sequenced in a study of blood T cell repertoires in COVID-19. Method: immunoSEQ multiplex PCR; TCRdb's copy keeps in-frame clones and lacks some. The table records around 330,000 clones, about 85% of them present only once. Sequenced input: PBMCs or T cells enriched from blood (not recorded which). Source of these receptors: a woman aged 25-40 years who had been exposed to COVID-19.

This clone has a count of ten or more. J is TRBJ2-2 and V is TRBV27; 11 bases match TRBD2. The V gene end was trimmed by 2 bases and the J gene end by 1 base; junction bases not matched to a gene: 6. Germline CDR1 and CDR2: MNHEY and SMNVEV (reference sequence). The CDR3 sequence is 18 residues long. The CDR3 region is CASSLIPGTSGNTGELFF. The CDR3 DNA reads as TGTGCCAGCAGTTTAATCCCCGGGACTAGCGGGAACACCGGGGAGCTGTTTTTT.

CDR3 nucleotide sequence: TGCGCCAGTAAGACAGGGGAGGCCCAGTACTTC. It translates to CASKTGEAQYF. The chain links TRBV10-2 to TRBJ2-5; 8 bases map to TRBD1. Germline V gives CDR1 WSHSY, CDR2 SAAADI. The CDR3 covers 11 residues. With V trimmed by 9 bases and J by 9 bases, 6 bases remained unmatched.

In its sample, this clone was seen once. This chain joins TRBV25-1 and TRBJ1-2; D unclear. Germline CDR1 and CDR2: MGHDK and SYGVNS. V lost 3 bases and J lost 2, with 7 bases in between. The CDR3 is made up of 13 amino acids. The CDR3 sequence: CASSDYGNYGYTF. CDR3 DNA sequence: TGTGCCAGCAGTGATTACGGGAACTATGGCTACACCTTC.

The V gene is TRBV5-1, the J gene TRBJ1-1, with unresolved D. The ends were cut back, 0 bases at V and 0 bases at J, with 9 bases in the middle. CDR1 is SGHRS and CDR2 is YFSETQ in the germline V gene. CDR3 length equals 15 residues. CDR3 region: CASSLAGRVNTEAFF. As DNA, the CDR3 is TGCGCCAGCAGCTTGGCCGGGAGGGTGAACACTGAAGCTTTCTTT.

This clone appeared many times. Other DNA sequences in the sample encode the same CDR3. In DNA, the CDR3 is TGCGCCAGCAGCCAAGATCGGGCTAACTATGGCTACACCTTC. This translates into CASSQDRANYGYTF. V is TRBV4-3 and J is TRBJ1-2; no clear D. Per germline, CDR1 LGHNA and CDR2 YSLEER. The CDR3 is 14 residues long. Trimming cost V 0 bases and J 0 bases, with 5 bases left between them.

This rearrangement joins TRBV6-5 to TRBJ2-5, with TRBD2 identical over 12 bases. The CDR3 loop spans 14 amino acids. Germline values: CDR1 MNHEY, CDR2 SVGAGI. Trimming took 7 bases from V and 6 from J; bases not matched to a gene: 6. The CDR3 coding sequence is TGTGCCAGCAAACTAGCGGGGGGTAAGAAGACCCAGTACTTC. Protein product: CASKLAGGKKTQYF.